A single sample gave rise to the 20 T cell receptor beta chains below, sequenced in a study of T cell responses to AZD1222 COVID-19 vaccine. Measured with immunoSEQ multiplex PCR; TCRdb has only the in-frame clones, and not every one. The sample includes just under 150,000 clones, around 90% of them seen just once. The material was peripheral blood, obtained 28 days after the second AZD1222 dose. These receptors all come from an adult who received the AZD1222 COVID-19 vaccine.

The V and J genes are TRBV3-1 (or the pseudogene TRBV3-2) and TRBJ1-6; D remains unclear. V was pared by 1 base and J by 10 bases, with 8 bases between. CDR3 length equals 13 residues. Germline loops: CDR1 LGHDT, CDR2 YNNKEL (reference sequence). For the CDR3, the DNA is TGTGCCAGCAGCCAAGGGTCCTACTCACCCCTCCACTTT. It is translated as CASSQGSYSPLHF.

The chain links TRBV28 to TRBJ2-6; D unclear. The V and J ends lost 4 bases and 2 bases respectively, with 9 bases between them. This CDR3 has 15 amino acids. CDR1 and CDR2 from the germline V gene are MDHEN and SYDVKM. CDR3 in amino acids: CASSWAPPGANVLTF. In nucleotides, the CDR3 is TGTGCCAGCAGTTGGGCCCCCCCTGGGGCCAACGTCCTGACTTTC.

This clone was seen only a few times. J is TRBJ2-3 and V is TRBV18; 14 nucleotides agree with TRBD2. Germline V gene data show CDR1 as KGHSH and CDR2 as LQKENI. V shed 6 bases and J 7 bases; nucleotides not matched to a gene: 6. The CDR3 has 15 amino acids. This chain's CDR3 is CASSPTSGGANTQYF. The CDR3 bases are TGTGCCAGCTCGCCGACTAGCGGGGGGGCGAATACGCAGTATTTT.

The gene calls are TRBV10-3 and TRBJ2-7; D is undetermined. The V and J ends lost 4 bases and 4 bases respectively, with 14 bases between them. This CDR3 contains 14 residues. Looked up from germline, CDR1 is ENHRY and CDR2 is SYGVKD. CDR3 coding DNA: TGTGCCATCAGTGCGGGCCTCGTCGTATACGAGCAGTACTTC. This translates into CAISAGLVVYEQYF.

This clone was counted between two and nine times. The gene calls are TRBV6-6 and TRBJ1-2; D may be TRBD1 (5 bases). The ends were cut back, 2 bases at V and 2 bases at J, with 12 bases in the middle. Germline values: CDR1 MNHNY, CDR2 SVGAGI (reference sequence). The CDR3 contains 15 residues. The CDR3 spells CASSYGALGNYGYTF. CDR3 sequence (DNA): TGTGCCAGCAGTTACGGGGCCCTGGGAAACTATGGCTACACCTTC.

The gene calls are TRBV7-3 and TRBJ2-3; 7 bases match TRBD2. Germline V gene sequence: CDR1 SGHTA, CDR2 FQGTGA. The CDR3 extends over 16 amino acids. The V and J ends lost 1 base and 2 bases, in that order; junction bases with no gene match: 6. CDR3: CASSLMGTTNTDTQYF. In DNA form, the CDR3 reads TGTGCCAGCAGCTTAATGGGGACTACTAACACAGATACGCAGTATTTT.

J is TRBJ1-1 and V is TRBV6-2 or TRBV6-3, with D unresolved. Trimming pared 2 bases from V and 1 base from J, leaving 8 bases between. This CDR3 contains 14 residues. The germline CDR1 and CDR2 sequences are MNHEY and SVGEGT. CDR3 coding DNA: TGTGCCAGCAGTTACCCTTACTGGAACACTGAAGCTTTCTTT. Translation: CASSYPYWNTEAFF.

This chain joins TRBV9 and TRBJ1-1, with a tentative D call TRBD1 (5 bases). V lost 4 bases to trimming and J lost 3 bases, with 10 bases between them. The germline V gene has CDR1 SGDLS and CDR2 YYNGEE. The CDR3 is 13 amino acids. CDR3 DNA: TGTGCCAGCAGCTTGTGGGGGGACACTGAAGCTTTCTTT. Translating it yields CASSLWGDTEAFF.

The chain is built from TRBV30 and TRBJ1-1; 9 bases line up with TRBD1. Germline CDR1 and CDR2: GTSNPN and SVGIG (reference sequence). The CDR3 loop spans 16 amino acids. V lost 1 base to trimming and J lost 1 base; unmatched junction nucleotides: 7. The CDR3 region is CAWSEKQGATNTEAFF. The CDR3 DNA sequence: TGTGCCTGGAGTGAGAAACAGGGGGCTACGAACACTGAAGCTTTCTTT.

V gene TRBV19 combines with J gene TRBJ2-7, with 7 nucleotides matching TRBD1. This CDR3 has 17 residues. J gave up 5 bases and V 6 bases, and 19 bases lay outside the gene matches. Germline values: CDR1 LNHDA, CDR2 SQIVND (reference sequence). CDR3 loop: CASSITPQGLSRNEQYF. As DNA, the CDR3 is TGTGCCAGTAGCATCACCCCACAGGGGTTAAGTCGTAACGAGCAGTACTTC.

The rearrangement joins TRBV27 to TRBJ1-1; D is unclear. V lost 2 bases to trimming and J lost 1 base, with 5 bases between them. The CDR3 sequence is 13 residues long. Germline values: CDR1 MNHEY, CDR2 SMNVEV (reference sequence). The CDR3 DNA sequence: TGTGCCAGCAGTTTACGAGAGAACACTGAAGCTTTCTTT. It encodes CASSLRENTEAFF.

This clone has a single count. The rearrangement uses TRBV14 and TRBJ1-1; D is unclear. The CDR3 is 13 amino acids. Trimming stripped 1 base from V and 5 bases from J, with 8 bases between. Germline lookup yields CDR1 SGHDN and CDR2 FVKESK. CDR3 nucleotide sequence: TGTGCCAGCAGCCAAGCCCTGGGGACTGAAGCTTTCTTT. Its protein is CASSQALGTEAFF. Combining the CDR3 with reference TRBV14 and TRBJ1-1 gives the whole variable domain EAGVTQFPSHSVIEKGQTVTLRCDPISGHDNLYWYRRVMGKEIKFLLHFVKESKQDESGMPNNRFLAERTGGTYSTLKVQPAELEDSGVYFCASSQALGTEAFFGQGTRLTVV.

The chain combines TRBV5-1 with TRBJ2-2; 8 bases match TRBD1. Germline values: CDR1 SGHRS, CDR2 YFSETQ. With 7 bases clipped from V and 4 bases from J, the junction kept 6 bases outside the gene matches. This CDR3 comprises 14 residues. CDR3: CASQGAPGTGELFF. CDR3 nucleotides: TGCGCCAGCCAGGGGGCGCCGGGCACCGGGGAGCTGTTTTTT. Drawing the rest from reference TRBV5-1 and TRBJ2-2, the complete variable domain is KAGVTQTPRYLIKTRGQQVTLSCSPISGHRSVSWYQQTPGQGLQFLFEYFSETQRNKGNFPGRFSGRQFSNSRSEMNVSTLELGDSALYLCASQGAPGTGELFFGEGSRLTVL.

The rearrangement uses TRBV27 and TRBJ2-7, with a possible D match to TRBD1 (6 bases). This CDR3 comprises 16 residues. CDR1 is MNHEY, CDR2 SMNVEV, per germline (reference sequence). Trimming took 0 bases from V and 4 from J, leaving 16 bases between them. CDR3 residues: CASSLSGPGTLYEQYF. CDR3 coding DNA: TGTGCCAGCAGTTTATCGGGCCCCGGGACACTTTACGAGCAGTACTTC.

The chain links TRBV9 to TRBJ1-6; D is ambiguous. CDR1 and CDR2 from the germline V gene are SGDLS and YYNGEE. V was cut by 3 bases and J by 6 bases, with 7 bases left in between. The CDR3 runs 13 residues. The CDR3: CASSAGSNSPLHF. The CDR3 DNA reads TGTGCCAGCAGCGCGGGAAGTAATTCACCCCTCCACTTT. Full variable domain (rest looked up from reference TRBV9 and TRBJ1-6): DSGVTQTPKHLITATGQRVTLRCSPRSGDLSVYWYQQSLDQGLQFLIQYYNGEERAKGNILERFSAQQFPDLHSELNLSSLELGDSALYFCASSAGSNSPLHFGNGTRLTVT.

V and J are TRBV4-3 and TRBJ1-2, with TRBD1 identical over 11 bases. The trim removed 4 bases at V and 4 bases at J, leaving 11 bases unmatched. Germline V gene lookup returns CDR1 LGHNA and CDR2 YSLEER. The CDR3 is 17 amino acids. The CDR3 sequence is CASSPRPGDRGIYGYTF. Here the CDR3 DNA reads TGCGCCAGCAGCCCCCGCCCTGGGGACAGGGGGATCTATGGCTACACCTTC.

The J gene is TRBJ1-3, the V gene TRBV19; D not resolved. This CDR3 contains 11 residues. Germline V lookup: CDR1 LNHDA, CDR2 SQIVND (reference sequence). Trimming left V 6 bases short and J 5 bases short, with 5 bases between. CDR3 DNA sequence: TGTGCCAGTAGAGAGAGAAACACCATATATTTT. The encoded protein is CASRERNTIYF.

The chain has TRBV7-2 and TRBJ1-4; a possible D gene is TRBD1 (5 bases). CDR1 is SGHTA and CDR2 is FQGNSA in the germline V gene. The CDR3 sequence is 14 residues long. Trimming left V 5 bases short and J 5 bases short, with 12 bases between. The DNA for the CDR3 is TGTGCCAGCAGCCCCCGGAGGGGAAATGAAAAACTGTTTTTT. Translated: CASSPRRGNEKLFF. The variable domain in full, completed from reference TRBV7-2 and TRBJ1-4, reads GAGVSQSPSNKVTEKGKDVELRCDPISGHTALYWYRQSLGQGLEFLIYFQGNSAPDKSGLPSDRFSAERTGGSVSTLTIQRTQQEDSAVYLCASSPRRGNEKLFFGSGTQLSVL.

The CDR3 nucleotides read TGCGCCAGCAGCCGTAGCGGGGATGTTACCTACAATGAGCAGTTCTTC. This sequence encodes CASSRSGDVTYNEQFF. This chain links TRBV5-1 with TRBJ2-1, with 8 bases matching TRBD2. The CDR3 has 16 amino acids. Germline-derived CDR1 and CDR2 are SGHRS and YFSETQ. Germline trimming cut 4 bases from V and 2 bases from J; bases unmatched to any gene: 8.

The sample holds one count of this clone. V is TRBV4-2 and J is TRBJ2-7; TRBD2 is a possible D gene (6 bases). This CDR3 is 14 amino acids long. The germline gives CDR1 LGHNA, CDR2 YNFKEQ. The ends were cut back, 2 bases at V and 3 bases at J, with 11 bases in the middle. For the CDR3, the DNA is TGTGCCAGCAGCCAAAACCGGGGGTTCTACGAGCAGTACTTC. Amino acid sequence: CASSQNRGFYEQYF.